The next 31 T cell receptor beta chains were all read from a single sample in a study of shared clonotypes between healthy human individuals. The repertoire was sequenced with immunoSEQ multiplex PCR; TCRdb's copy has only in-frame clones and lacks some. Here the sample spans around 1,100,000 clones, approximately 75% being singletons. The sequenced material came from memory CD4+ T cells from PBMCs. Subset specified: CD45RA-negative fraction. The receptors originated from a man aged 18 to 29 in good health. Some clones in this sample may be carry-over from other donors' samples.

The rearrangement joins TRBV5-5 to TRBJ2-7; 7 nucleotides align to TRBD2. The CDR3 sequence is 14 residues long. Germline V gives CDR1 SGHKS, CDR2 YYEKEE (reference sequence). V lost 3 bases to trimming and J lost 5 bases; unmatched junction nucleotides: 8. The CDR3 sequence is CASSSSGLTNEQYF. CDR3 in DNA: TGTGCCAGCAGCTCTAGCGGATTGACGAACGAGCAGTACTTC.

The genes are TRBV18 and TRBJ2-1; 7 nucleotides align to TRBD2. Germline V gives CDR1 KGHSH, CDR2 LQKENI. V lost 6 bases and J lost 4; bases outside the gene matches: 12. CDR3 length equals 16 residues. CDR3 sequence reads: CASSLTTSRGYNEQFF. The CDR3 DNA is TGTGCCAGCTCTCTCACGACTAGCCGGGGGTACAATGAGCAGTTCTTC.

Only a few counts were recorded for this clone. The chain links TRBV30 to TRBJ1-4; D uncertain. The CDR3 is made up of 15 amino acids. The V gene lost 1 base and the J gene lost 10 bases, with 19 bases spanning the gap. CDR1 is GTSNPN and CDR2 is SVGIG in the germline V gene (reference sequence). The CDR3 sequence: CAWSEFGNMFGKLFF. Here the CDR3 DNA reads TGTGCCTGGAGTGAATTCGGAAACATGTTTGGAAAACTGTTTTTT. Full variable domain (rest looked up from reference TRBV30 and TRBJ1-4): SQTIHQWPATLVQPVGSPLSLECTVEGTSNPNLYWYRQAAGRGLQLLFYSVGIGQISSEVPQNLSASRPQDRQFILSSKKLLLSDSGFYLCAWSEFGNMFGKLFFGSGTQLSVL.

This clone turned up a few times. This chain links TRBV6-5 with TRBJ2-7; 10 bases are shared with TRBD2. Trimming removed 2 bases from V and 3 bases from J; junction bases left unmatched: 7. This CDR3 region has 16 residues. Germline CDR1 MNHEY, CDR2 SVGAGI. CDR3 sequence reads: CASSYRASGRGYEQYF. Written as DNA, the CDR3 is TGTGCCAGCAGTTACCGTGCTAGCGGGAGAGGCTACGAGCAGTACTTC.

This chain links TRBV7-7 with TRBJ1-6; 7 bases are a match to TRBD1. Germline V CDR1 and CDR2: SSHAT, FNYEAQ (reference sequence). The CDR3 loop spans 13 amino acids. V was pared by 5 bases and J by 8 bases, with 3 bases of the junction left unmatched. CDR3 sequence (DNA): TGTGCCAGCAGCCTTGACAGGGATTCACCCCTCCACTTT. Its translation is CASSLDRDSPLHF.

The chain has TRBV12-1 and TRBJ2-7; whether TRBD1, the table's D call, matches the DNA was not checked. TRBV12-1 is reported as a pseudogene. CDR3 length equals 16 residues. CDR3 region: CASSPGDRGPTYEQYF. CDR3 DNA: TGTGCCAGCAGCCCCGGTGACAGGGGGCCCACCTACGAGCAGTACTTC.

The chain joins TRBV21-1 to TRBJ1-5. TRBV21-1 is a pseudogene locus. The CDR3 loop spans 16 amino acids. CDR3 sequence reads: CASSSRPLNGNQPQHF. The CDR3 nucleotides read TGTGCCAGCAGCTCCCGTCCCCTTAATGGCAATCAGCCCCAGCATTTT.

This sequence joins TRBV7-9 and TRBJ1-2; no firm D call. CDR1 SEHNR and CDR2 FQNEAQ come from the germline V gene (reference sequence). CDR3 length: 15 residues. V lost 5 bases to trimming and J lost 0 bases, with 13 bases between them. Here the CDR3 reads CASSRNSEANYGYTF. The CDR3 nucleotides read TGTGCCAGCAGCCGTAATTCCGAGGCTAACTATGGCTACACCTTC.

The V call is TRBV5-6, the J call TRBJ2-1; 7 bases agree with TRBD2. CDR1 and CDR2 (germline): SGHDT, YYEEEE. The CDR3 is 16 residues long. Losses at the gene ends were 0 bases for V and 6 bases for J; bases not matched to a gene: 9. CDR3 DNA sequence: TGTGCCAGCAGCTTGGCTTTGGGGGGGGTCACCAATGAGCAGTTCTTC. It codes for CASSLALGGVTNEQFF. Full variable domain (remainder filled in from reference TRBV5-6 and TRBJ2-1): DAGVTQSPTHLIKTRGQQVTLRCSPKSGHDTVSWYQQALGQGPQFIFQYYEEEERQRGNFPDRFSGHQFPNYSSELNVNALLLGDSALYLCASSLALGGVTNEQFFGPGTRLTVL.

This chain uses TRBV11-2 with TRBJ2-7; D remains ambiguous. CDR1 and CDR2 from the germline V gene are SGHAT and FQNNGV. V gave up 0 bases and J gave up 2 bases, with 11 bases separating them. The CDR3 spans 15 residues. CDR3 in DNA: TGTGCCAGCAGCTTAGATCATGCAGAGACCTACGAGCAGTACTTC. Translating it yields CASSLDHAETYEQYF.

Notes on this clone: Different DNA sequences within this sample yield the same CDR3. The J gene is TRBJ1-1, the V gene TRBV9, with D hard to call. Trimming removed 1 base at V and 1 base at J, with 5 bases between. The germline V gene encodes CDR1 SGDLS and CDR2 YYNGEE. The length of the CDR3 is 13 residues. DNA for the CDR3: TGTGCCAGCAGCGTACAAAGGAACACTGAAGCTTTCTTT. It codes for CASSVQRNTEAFF.

The genes are TRBV5-4 and TRBJ2-5; 10 positions agree with TRBD1. CDR1 and CDR2 from the germline V gene are SGHNT and YYREEE (reference sequence). Trimming removed 4 bases from V and 4 bases from J; junction bases left unmatched: 7. This CDR3 is 15 amino acids long. DNA for the CDR3: TGTGCCAGCAGCCCAGACAGGGGGCGAATAGAGACCCAGTACTTC. Its translation: CASSPDRGRIETQYF.

Regarding this clone: Given a much more abundant clone one base away, this may be a read error. This CDR3 is also generated by other DNA sequences in the sample. The chain recombines TRBV30 with TRBJ2-6; D may match TRBD1 or TRBD2 (5 bases each). CDR1 is GTSNPN and CDR2 is SVGIG in the germline V gene (reference sequence). The CDR3 covers 16 residues. The CDR3 here is CAWSRIGSVGANVLTF. The CDR3 nucleotides are TGTGCCTGGAGTCGCATCGGGTCCGTCGGGGCCAACGTCCTTACTTTC.

V usage is TRBV7-9 and J usage is TRBJ2-7, with 10 bases that match TRBD1. V dropped 5 bases and J dropped 5; count of bases not matched to a gene: 6. The V gene's germline CDR1 is SEHNR and CDR2 FQNEAQ (reference sequence). CDR3 length: 14 amino acids. The DNA of the CDR3 is TGTGCCAGCAGCATGACAGGGGGCTGGGACGAGCAGTACTTC. Translation: CASSMTGGWDEQYF.

The chain links TRBV18 to TRBJ1-2, with 8 bases fitting TRBD1. The CDR3 consists of 14 residues. The germline gives CDR1 KGHSH, CDR2 LQKENI. V shed 3 bases, J shed 3 bases, and the junction held 3 bases outside the gene matches. CDR3 region: CASSPDRADYGYTF. DNA of the CDR3: TGTGCCAGCTCACCGGACAGGGCAGACTATGGCTACACCTTC.

The chain has TRBV28 and TRBJ1-4; the match to TRBD1 covers 10 bases. The junction had 8 bases not matched to a gene; V was cut back by 7 bases and J by 6 bases. Germline V gene lookup returns CDR1 MDHEN and CDR2 SYDVKM. This CDR3 has 15 residues. The CDR3 here is CASTSPGTGDEKLFF. The CDR3 region has the DNA TGTGCCAGCACCTCTCCCGGGACAGGGGATGAAAAACTGTTTTTT. Based on the CDR3 plus reference TRBV28 and TRBJ1-4, the full variable domain is DVKVTQSSRYLVKRTGEKVFLECVQDMDHENMFWYRQDPGLGLRLIYFSYDVKMKEKGDIPEGYSVSREKKERFSLILESASTNQTSMYLCASTSPGTGDEKLFFGSGTQLSVL.

The J gene is TRBJ1-3, the V gene TRBV28, with a tentative D call TRBD1 (5 bases). In germline, CDR1 is MDHEN, CDR2 SYDVKM. This CDR3 is built from 18 residues. Trimming pared 6 bases from V and 0 bases from J, leaving 21 bases between. The CDR3 DNA is TGTGCCAGCAGCCCCCTCGGGGCCACGCCTTACTCTGGAAACACCATATATTTT. Translation gives CASSPLGATPYSGNTIYF.

Note on this clone: A far larger clone is off by one base, so a read error is likely. This chain joins TRBV5-4 and TRBJ1-5; the D gene is possibly TRBD1 (5 bases). CDR3 size: 12 residues. V was shortened by 4 bases and J by 6 bases, with 8 bases between the two germline ends. The V gene's germline CDR1 is SGHNT and CDR2 YYREEE (reference sequence). CDR3 protein: CASSQDSQPQHF. The CDR3 DNA follows: TGTGCCAGCAGCCAAGACAGTCAGCCCCAGCATTTT.

The CDR3 DNA follows: TGTGCCAGCAGTTTAGGGTTCATTGGGTACTACGAGCAGTACTTC. This encodes CASSLGFIGYYEQYF. The genes are TRBV27 and TRBJ2-7; no clear D gene. Germline lookup yields CDR1 MNHEY and CDR2 SMNVEV (reference sequence). Trimming left V 2 bases short and J 3 bases short, with 14 bases between. The CDR3 is 15 residues long.

V gene TRBV19 combines with J gene TRBJ2-6; weak D call: TRBD2 (5 bases). The germline CDR1 and CDR2 sequences are LNHDA and SQIVND (reference sequence). The CDR3 has 15 amino acids. Trimming stripped 3 bases from V and 1 base from J, with 7 bases between. The chain's CDR3 is CASSIPGSGANVLTF. The CDR3 DNA sequence: TGTGCCAGTAGTATTCCGGGATCTGGGGCCAACGTCCTGACTTTC.

This sequence joins TRBV7-6 and TRBJ2-2; 13 bases map to TRBD2. Germline CDR1 is SGHVS and CDR2 is FNYEAQ. V shed 5 bases, J shed 5 bases, and the junction held 8 bases outside the gene matches. CDR3 length equals 17 residues. The CDR3 nucleotides read TGTGCCAGCAGCGGAGTAGGGACTAGCGGGACAACCGGGGAGCTGTTTTTT. It codes for CASSGVGTSGTTGELFF.

Details on this clone: At one end, the junction sequence differs from germline, possibly due to a read error. The V call is TRBV2, the J call TRBJ1-1; 8 bases line up with TRBD1. CDR3 length: 15 amino acids. Germline CDR1 reads SNHLY; CDR2 reads FYNNEI. The CDR3 sequence: CASSEDGQGNTEAFF. The CDR3 DNA reads as TGTGCCAGCAGCGAAGATGGACAGGGCAACACTGAAGCTTTCTTT.

The genes are TRBV19 and TRBJ2-7; 7 nucleotides agree with TRBD2. Germline assignment: CDR1 LNHDA and CDR2 SQIVND (reference sequence). CDR3 size: 16 residues. V shed 5 bases and J 1 base; nucleotides not matched to a gene: 11. The CDR3 sequence: CASSPHRSGTSYEQYF. In DNA form, the CDR3 reads TGTGCCAGTAGTCCTCATAGGAGCGGGACTTCCTACGAGCAGTACTTC.

The V call is TRBV15, the J call TRBJ2-1, with D possibly TRBD2 on 7 matching bases. V gave up 1 base and J gave up 6 bases, with 16 bases separating them. The CDR3 spans 16 residues. Germline CDR1 reads LNHNV; CDR2 reads YYDKDF (reference sequence). The CDR3 here is CATSRGPGGGGNEQFF. Here the CDR3 DNA reads TGTGCCACCAGCAGAGGCCCTGGGGGAGGGGGCAATGAGCAGTTCTTC.

The chain combines TRBV6-1 with TRBJ2-6, with D tentatively TRBD1 (6 bases). This CDR3 is built from 15 residues. V dropped 5 bases and J dropped 2 bases, with 10 bases sitting between them. Germline V gives CDR1 MNHNS, CDR2 SASEGT. The CDR3 nucleotides read TGTGCCAGCAGTTTTTACAGGGCTGGGGCCAACGTCCTGACTTTC. Translating gives CASSFYRAGANVLTF.

The chain uses TRBV5-1 and TRBJ1-2, with D uncertain. Germline V CDR1 and CDR2: SGHRS, YFSETQ. The CDR3 is made up of 14 amino acids. V was pared by 0 bases and J by 4 bases, with 10 bases between. Here the CDR3 reads CASSLDPGLYGYTF. The CDR3 DNA sequence: TGCGCCAGCAGCTTGGATCCAGGTCTCTATGGCTACACCTTC.

This chain joins TRBV27 and TRBJ2-7, with D possibly matching TRBD2 (6 bases). The length of the CDR3 is 15 residues. Germline V gene data show CDR1 as MNHEY and CDR2 as SMNVEV (reference sequence). Trimming left V 6 bases short and J 2 bases short, with 17 bases between. CDR3 loop: CASSLAAGFAYEQYF. The CDR3 DNA reads TGTGCCAGCAGCCTCGCGGCGGGGTTTGCCTACGAGCAGTACTTC.

This sequence joins TRBV7-2 and TRBJ2-2, with no clear D. V was pared by 3 bases and J by 5 bases, with 13 bases between. Looked up from germline, CDR1 is SGHTA and CDR2 is FQGNSA. The CDR3 contains 15 residues. CDR3 nucleotides: TGTGCCAGCAGCTTTAGCAGACTCCTAACCGGGGAGCTGTTTTTT. It specifies CASSFSRLLTGELFF.

The V call is TRBV25-1, the J call TRBJ2-2; D possibly matches TRBD1 or TRBD2 (5 bases each). The V gene lost 4 bases and the J gene lost 1 base, with 10 bases spanning the gap. Germline assignment: CDR1 MGHDK and CDR2 SYGVNS. The CDR3 has 15 residues. CDR3 amino acids: CASSGGRVNTGELFF. The CDR3 region has the DNA TGTGCCAGCAGTGGGGGACGAGTGAACACCGGGGAGCTGTTTTTT.

V usage is TRBV28 and J usage is TRBJ1-1; D is unresolved. V was trimmed by 2 bases and J by 1 base, leaving 8 bases between them. This CDR3 is built from 14 residues. CDR1 MDHEN and CDR2 SYDVKM come from the germline V gene. The CDR3 sequence: CASSLVQRNTEAFF. CDR3 nucleotides: TGTGCCAGCAGTTTAGTACAGCGGAACACTGAAGCTTTCTTT.

For this clone: A much larger clone lies a single base off, so this may be a read error. This sample also contains other DNA sequences that code for the same CDR3. The chain recombines TRBV7-2 with TRBJ1-5; D possibly corresponds to TRBD1 (6 bases). The CDR3 is 15 amino acids. Germline V CDR1 and CDR2: SGHTA, FQGNSA. The CDR3 DNA sequence: TGTGCCAGCAGCCTATCGGGGGGGCCCGCCGGGCCCCAGCACTTT. Residues: CASSLSGGPAGPQHF.